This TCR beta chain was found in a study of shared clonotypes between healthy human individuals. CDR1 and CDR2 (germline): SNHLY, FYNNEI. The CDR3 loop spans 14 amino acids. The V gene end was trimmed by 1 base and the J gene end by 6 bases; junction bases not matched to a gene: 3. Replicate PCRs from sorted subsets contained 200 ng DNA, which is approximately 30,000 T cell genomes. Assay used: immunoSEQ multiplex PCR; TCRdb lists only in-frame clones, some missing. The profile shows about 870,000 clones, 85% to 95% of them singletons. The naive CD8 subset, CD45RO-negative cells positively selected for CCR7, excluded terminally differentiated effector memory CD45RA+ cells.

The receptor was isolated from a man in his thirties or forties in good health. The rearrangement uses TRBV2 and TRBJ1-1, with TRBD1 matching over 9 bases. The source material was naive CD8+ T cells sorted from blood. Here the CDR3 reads CASSEGTGAAEAFF. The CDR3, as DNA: TGTGCCAGCAGTGAAGGGACAGGGGCGGCTGAAGCTTTCTTT.